One and the same sample provided the 11 T cell receptor beta chains below, sequenced in a study of control samples from healthy donors and cancer patients. Profiled with immunoSEQ multiplex PCR; TCRdb holds only in-frame clones, not every one. The sample carries 70,000 or so clones, 94% recorded once. The sequenced sample was blood. These receptors were collected from a woman between 40 and 55 years old in good health.

This clone occurred once. The chain carries TRBV2 and TRBJ1-1; the match to TRBD1 covers 9 bases. CDR1 is SNHLY and CDR2 is FYNNEI in the germline V gene. This CDR3 has 15 amino acids. After removal of 6 bases from V and 5 bases from J, the junction contained 10 bases not matched to a gene. CDR3 amino acids: CASSYGGQGGTEAFF. CDR3 nucleotides: TGTGCCAGCAGCTATGGGGGACAGGGTGGTACTGAAGCTTTCTTT.

This chain joins TRBV18 and TRBJ2-3; possibly TRBD1 for D (6 bases). The CDR3 sequence is 15 residues long. V lost 0 bases to trimming and J lost 4 bases, with 11 bases between them. CDR1 is KGHSH, CDR2 LQKENI, per germline. CDR3 in DNA: TGTGCCAGCTCACCACCGCGGACAGCATCAGATACGCAGTATTTT. Encoded protein: CASSPPRTASDTQYF.

The chain recombines TRBV28 with TRBJ1-2; a weak D match, TRBD1 (6 bases). The V gene's germline CDR1 is MDHEN and CDR2 SYDVKM. The CDR3 is made up of 16 amino acids. The ends were cut back, 7 bases at V and 3 bases at J, with 21 bases in the middle. The DNA of the CDR3 is TGTGCCAGCAACCAGCTACCAGGGGTAGGCGACTATGGCTACACCTTC. Encoded protein: CASNQLPGVGDYGYTF.

This sequence joins TRBV7-2 and TRBJ2-5, with 8 bases fitting TRBD1. The CDR3 loop spans 16 amino acids. The V segment lost 3 bases and the J segment 4 bases; nucleotides outside the gene matches: 10. In germline, CDR1 is SGHTA, CDR2 FQGNSA. CDR3 DNA: TGTGCCAGCAGCTTCCCCCTCGGACAGGGTTCAGAGACCCAGTACTTC. Its translation is CASSFPLGQGSETQYF. Using reference TRBV7-2 and TRBJ2-5 for the parts outside the CDR3, the full variable domain is GAGVSQSPSNKVTEKGKDVELRCDPISGHTALYWYRQSLGQGLEFLIYFQGNSAPDKSGLPSDRFSAERTGGSVSTLTIQRTQQEDSAVYLCASSFPLGQGSETQYFGPGTRLLVL.

V gene TRBV7-9 combines with J gene TRBJ1-1; 9 nucleotides match TRBD1. Germline lookup yields CDR1 SEHNR and CDR2 FQNEAQ (reference sequence). Trimming at V came to 5 bases and at J to 1 base, leaving 5 bases not matched to a gene. The CDR3 totals 15 residues. CDR3 nucleotides: TGTGCCAGCAGCGACCCGGACAGGGGGAACACTGAAGCTTTCTTT. Encoded protein: CASSDPDRGNTEAFF.

The chain has TRBV3-1 (or the pseudogene TRBV3-2) and TRBJ1-3; D not certain. The length of the CDR3 is 14 residues. Germline loops: CDR1 LGHDT, CDR2 YNNKEL (reference sequence). The V gene lost 0 bases and the J gene lost 3 bases, with 6 bases spanning the gap. DNA for the CDR3: TGTGCCAGCAGCCAAGACAGAAGTGGAAACACCATATATTTT. Translation gives CASSQDRSGNTIYF.

The rearrangement links TRBV7-8 to TRBJ1-2; tentative D call: TRBD1 (5 bases). The CDR3 is 14 amino acids. Germline lookup yields CDR1 SGHVS and CDR2 FQNEAQ. Trimming pared 5 bases from V and 4 bases from J, leaving 14 bases between. The CDR3 region is CASSPLGGSYGYTF. The CDR3 coding sequence is TGTGCCAGCAGCCCACTCGGGGGTAGCTATGGCTACACCTTC.

The DNA of the CDR3 is TGTGCCAGCAGCCGGCAGAACACTGAAGCTTTCTTT. This translates into CASSRQNTEAFF. The chain employs TRBV7-9 and TRBJ1-1; D gene ambiguous. Germline loops: CDR1 SEHNR, CDR2 FQNEAQ (reference sequence). The CDR3 consists of 12 residues. Trimming took 5 bases from V and 1 from J, leaving 5 bases between them.

This clone was found once. The rearrangement links TRBV12-3 or TRBV12-4 to TRBJ1-1; D unresolved. The CDR3 is 13 amino acids. Trimming left V 4 bases short and J 1 base short, with 7 bases between. This chain's CDR3 is CASSSNRNTEAFF. The CDR3 DNA is TGTGCCAGCAGTTCCAACAGGAACACTGAAGCTTTCTTT.

The chain combines TRBV6-1 with TRBJ1-5; D remains ambiguous. The CDR3 spans 13 residues. From germline, CDR1 is MNHNS and CDR2 SASEGT. The V gene lost 1 base and the J gene lost 7 bases, with 8 bases spanning the gap. The CDR3 here is CASSEEVGQPQHF. CDR3 in DNA: TGTGCCAGCAGTGAAGAGGTTGGGCAGCCCCAGCATTTT.

The chain couples TRBV4-2 to TRBJ1-1, with TRBD1 matching over 9 bases. Germline V gene lookup returns CDR1 LGHNA and CDR2 YNFKEQ. The CDR3 runs to 15 residues. The ends lost 3 bases at V and 1 base at J; junction bases unmatched: 3. The CDR3 spells CASSHLGQGNTEAFF. CDR3 nucleotide sequence: TGTGCCAGCAGCCACCTGGGACAGGGGAACACTGAAGCTTTCTTT.